These T cell receptor beta chains were read from a single sample in a study of T-cell reconstitution after alpha-beta-depleted transplantation in children. TCRdb reprocessed the PCR reads with MiXCR, giving one entry per CDR3 protein. The repertoire holds 550,000 to 600,000 distinct CDR3 sequences, with under 30% as singletons. The sequences come from PBMCs, mostly from graft donor cells, collected 360 days after TCRalphabeta/CD19-depleted stem cell transplant. Receptor source: a boy less than two years old who had a stem cell transplant for acute myeloid leukemia, so the T cells may come from the graft donor. Both conserved end residues are part of each CDR3. Each record gives: V gene, clone size, J gene, D gene, CDR3 protein, CDR3 DNA. The D gene is left open where the match is weak. Clone size is stated in some rows and not others, as once, few, many or a class when expanded.

>TRBV27|NA|TRBJ2-1|NA
CASWLPGSSYNEQFF
TGTGCCAGCTGGCTACCGGGAAGCTCCTACAATGAGCAGTTCTTC
>TRBV6-6|many|TRBJ1-1|NA
CASSYGDTTEAFF
TGTGCCAGCAGTTACGGGGATACTACTGAAGCTTTCTTT
>TRBV4-3|NA|TRBJ2-1|NA
CASSQEGALRGEQFF
TGCGCCAGCAGCCAAGAAGGGGCCCTCCGGGGTGAGCAGTTCTTC
>TRBV12-3/TRBV12-4|many|TRBJ2-1|NA
CASWSAVGPPFF
TGTGCCAGCTGGTCAGCGGTTGGCCCCCCGTTCTTC
>TRBV7-6|NA|TRBJ2-1|TRBD2
CASSLRGASGVFSYNEQFF
TGTGCCAGCAGCTTACGGGGGGCTAGCGGGGTTTTCTCCTACAATGAGCAGTTCTTC
>TRBV20-1|many|TRBJ2-1|TRBD2
CSARATSWSYNEQFF
TGCAGTGCTAGAGCGACTAGCTGGTCCTACAATGAGCAGTTCTTC
>TRBV10-3|few|TRBJ2-3|TRBD1
CATSDRAGVDTQYF
TGTGCCACCTCCGACAGGGCCGGGGTCGATACGCAGTATTTT
>TRBV12-3/TRBV12-4|many|TRBJ1-2|NA
CASTRTVYGYTF
TGTGCCAGCACGAGAACAGTTTATGGCTACACCTTC
>TRBV7-8|NA|TRBJ2-3|NA
CASSLVAGWGTDTQYF
TGTGCCAGCAGCTTAGTGGCGGGGTGGGGCACAGATACGCAGTATTTT
>TRBV20-1|NA|TRBJ1-3|NA
CSAREGGPGNTIYF
TGCAGTGCTCGTGAAGGAGGCCCTGGAAACACCATATATTTT
>TRBV20-1|few|TRBJ1-3|NA
CSAWTDSGNTIYF
TGCAGTGCTTGGACAGACTCTGGAAACACCATATATTTT
>TRBV12-3/TRBV12-4|NA|TRBJ1-1|NA
CASTPLLNTEAFF
TGTGCCAGCACCCCTTTATTGAACACTGAAGCTTTCTTT
>TRBV11-2|many|TRBJ2-3|TRBD2
CASSRPGAGGDTQYF
TGTGCCAGCAGCCGTCCAGGGGCGGGGGGAGATACGCAGTATTTT
>TRBV3-1|NA|TRBJ2-2|NA
CACRDKSTTGELFF
TGTGCCTGCCGGGACAAGAGTACAACCGGGGAGCTGTTTTTT
>TRBV25-1|few|TRBJ2-3|NA
CASTPRFTDTQYF
TGTGCCAGCACTCCCCGCTTCACAGATACGCAGTATTTT
>TRBV20-1|few|TRBJ1-2|TRBD1
CSATTGQGSGYTF
TGCAGTGCTACAACGGGACAGGGGAGTGGCTACACCTTC
>TRBV11-2|many|TRBJ2-1|NA
CASSLEARVLASYNEQFF
TGTGCCAGCAGCTTAGAAGCTCGCGTTCTAGCGTCCTACAATGAGCAGTTCTTC
>TRBV7-9|many|TRBJ2-3|NA
CASSYRDSRTDTQYF
TGTGCCAGCAGCTACCGGGACTCACGCACAGATACGCAGTATTTT
>TRBV12-3/TRBV12-4|many|TRBJ2-3|NA
CASTSVGTRSDTQYF
TGTGCCAGCACCTCGGTCGGCACCAGGTCAGATACGCAGTATTTT
>TRBV11-2|many|TRBJ2-2|NA
CASSQTGQNTGELFF
TGTGCCAGCAGCCAAACCGGACAGAACACCGGGGAGCTGTTTTTT
>TRBV5-1|NA|TRBJ2-3|NA
CASSFGLEGSADTQYF
TGCGCCAGCAGCTTCGGGTTGGAGGGTAGCGCAGATACGCAGTATTTT
>TRBV20-1|NA|TRBJ2-1|NA
CSARPPPLNEQFF
TGCAGTGCTAGACCGCCCCCACTTAATGAGCAGTTCTTC
>TRBV11-2|NA|TRBJ2-3|TRBD2
CASSPILAGRTDTQYF
TGTGCCAGCAGCCCAATACTAGCGGGGCGGACAGATACGCAGTATTTT
>TRBV12-3/TRBV12-4|few|TRBJ1-2|TRBD1
CASSLRGRPYGYTF
TGTGCCAGCAGTTTAAGGGGGCGGCCCTATGGCTACACCTTC
>TRBV20-1|many|TRBJ1-6|NA
CSARDRGSTYNSPLHF
TGCAGTGCTAGAGATCGCGGGAGTACGTATAATTCACCCCTCCACTTT
>TRBV5-1|many|TRBJ2-1|NA
CASGPGEFNEQFF
TGCGCCAGCGGGCCAGGGGAGTTCAATGAGCAGTTCTTC
>TRBV12-3/TRBV12-4|few|TRBJ2-5|NA
CASSLRRGGDETQYF
TGTGCCAGCAGTTTACGCAGAGGGGGAGATGAGACCCAGTACTTC
>TRBV20-1|few|TRBJ2-1|NA
CSARDDSSWRRNEQFF
TGCAGTGCTAGAGATGACTCGTCCTGGAGAAGGAATGAGCAGTTCTTC
>TRBV29-1|many|TRBJ2-7|NA
CSVGTSSYEQYF
TGCAGCGTTGGGACCAGCTCCTACGAGCAGTACTTC
>TRBV3-1|NA|TRBJ2-3|TRBD2
CASSQGLGGGAFNTQYF
TGTGCCAGCAGCCAAGGCCTTGGCGGGGGGGCCTTCAATACGCAGTATTTT
>TRBV5-6|NA|TRBJ2-2|NA
CASSSLRGNTGELFF
TGTGCCAGCAGCTCGTTGAGGGGGAACACCGGGGAGCTGTTTTTT
>TRBV20-1|NA|TRBJ2-3|NA
CSASRGLDTQYF
TGCAGTGCTAGCAGGGGCCTGGATACGCAGTATTTT
>TRBV29-1|NA|TRBJ2-7|NA
CSSRWGDDDEQYF
TGCAGCTCCCGTTGGGGGGATGACGACGAGCAGTACTTC
>TRBV15|NA|TRBJ1-6|NA
CATSRAQVPNSPLHF
TGTGCCACCAGCAGGGCACAGGTTCCTAATTCACCCCTCCACTTT
>TRBV24-1|NA|TRBJ2-2|NA
CATSGVRTGELFF
TGTGCCACCAGCGGGGTTCGTACCGGGGAGCTGTTTTTT
>TRBV6-5|NA|TRBJ2-4|TRBD1
CASSYSALDRGNIQYF
TGTGCCAGCAGTTACTCGGCTCTGGACAGGGGAAACATTCAGTACTTC
>TRBV3-1|many|TRBJ2-5|TRBD2
CASSFEPGLGKETQYF
TGTGCCAGCAGCTTCGAACCGGGACTAGGCAAAGAGACCCAGTACTTC
>TRBV27|once|TRBJ2-4|TRBD2
CASSLYPGREGAKNIQYF
TGTGCCAGCAGTTTATATCCCGGCAGGGAGGGGGCCAAAAACATTCAGTACTTC
>TRBV20-1|NA|TRBJ1-1|TRBD1
CSAYSPGGEGDTEAFF
TGCAGTGCTTATTCCCCAGGGGGCGAGGGGGACACTGAAGCTTTCTTT
>TRBV4-3|many|TRBJ2-3|TRBD2
CASSQLLAGATDTQYF
TGCGCCAGCAGCCAATTACTAGCGGGGGCCACAGATACGCAGTATTTT
>TRBV25-1|NA|TRBJ1-6|NA
CASSEYGVTAPLHF
TGTGCCAGCAGTGAATACGGGGTAACGGCACCCCTCCACTTT
>TRBV6-1|NA|TRBJ1-6|TRBD1
CASTPDRVSQSPLHF
TGTGCCAGCACCCCTGACAGGGTCTCACAATCACCCCTCCACTTT
>TRBV5-1|many|TRBJ2-3|TRBD2
CASSLQRGSTDTQYF
TGCGCCAGCAGCTTGCAGCGGGGTAGCACAGATACGCAGTATTTT
>TRBV7-9|few|TRBJ2-1|NA
CASGRNEQFF
TGTGCCAGCGGAAGGAATGAGCAGTTCTTC
>TRBV5-1|NA|TRBJ2-3|NA
CASSIRTDFTDTQYF
TGCGCCAGCAGCATCCGGACAGACTTCACAGATACGCAGTATTTT
>TRBV7-2|few|TRBJ2-5|TRBD2
CASSSQAGGQETQYF
TGTGCCAGCAGCTCCCAGGCGGGGGGCCAAGAGACCCAGTACTTC
>TRBV6-4|few|TRBJ1-5|TRBD1
CASRAPGQGTRGPQHF
TGTGCCAGCAGAGCTCCGGGACAGGGGACCCGTGGGCCCCAGCATTTT
>TRBV6-1|many|TRBJ2-7|NA
CASSEITIRSSYEQYF
TGTGCCAGCAGTGAAATAACTATTAGGAGCTCCTACGAGCAGTACTTC
>TRBV12-3/TRBV12-4|few|TRBJ2-5|NA
CASSLGIPATTGETQYF
TGTGCCAGCAGTTTAGGTATTCCCGCGACCACAGGAGAGACCCAGTACTTC
>TRBV12-3/TRBV12-4|NA|TRBJ2-7|NA
CASSFVGVVQYF
TGTGCCAGCAGTTTCGTGGGGGTTGTGCAGTACTTC
>TRBV10-3|few|TRBJ2-7|NA
CAISEWQAYEQYF
TGTGCCATCAGTGAGTGGCAGGCCTACGAGCAGTACTTC
>TRBV7-2|NA|TRBJ2-1|TRBD2
CASSLLGTSGFYNEQFF
TGTGCCAGCAGCTTACTAGGGACTAGCGGGTTCTACAATGAGCAGTTCTTC
>TRBV7-3|NA|TRBJ2-3|NA
CASSPLGQSSRTDTQYF
TGTGCCAGCAGCCCCCTCGGACAGTCTTCGCGCACAGATACGCAGTATTTT
>TRBV20-1|NA|TRBJ2-5|TRBD2
CSARTPGGGAKTQYF
TGCAGTGCTAGGACCCCCGGCGGGGGGGCGAAGACCCAGTACTTC
>TRBV20-1|few|TRBJ2-3|NA
CSAREGSRGGTDTQYF
TGCAGTGCTAGAGAGGGGAGCCGAGGGGGCACAGATACGCAGTATTTT